The 21 T cell receptor beta chains reported below all come from one sample, sequenced in a study of OX40 agonist ivuxolimab in advanced cancers. To prepare the library, the immunoSEQ multiplex PCR assay was applied. Held by TCRdb, this immuneACCESS table contains in-frame sequences only and omits some clones. Under half of the omission traces to an unresolved V gene where checked; the cause of the rest is unknown. The sample includes 40,000 to 50,000 clones, with 90% to 95% observed a single time. 4.9% of the sample lies in the top ten. Sample: CD4+ or CD8+ T cells sorted from blood, taken in a trial of the OX40 agonist ivuxolimab. These receptors were collected from an adult with an advanced solid tumor such as melanoma, head and neck, liver or kidney cancer.

The chain has TRBV9 and TRBJ1-5, with D tentatively TRBD1 (5 bases). This CDR3 spans 15 amino acids. Trimming cost V 4 bases and J 3 bases, with 14 bases left between them. Germline V gives CDR1 SGDLS, CDR2 YYNGEE. The chain's CDR3 is CASSPGTANNQPQHF. The CDR3 nucleotides are TGTGCCAGCAGCCCAGGGACGGCCAACAATCAGCCCCAGCATTTT.

The V and J genes are TRBV28 and TRBJ1-4; D is perhaps TRBD1 (6 bases). V lost 3 bases and J 0 bases, leaving 14 bases between the germline ends. Looked up from germline, CDR1 is MDHEN and CDR2 is SYDVKM. The CDR3 length is 17 residues. The CDR3: CASSFLTGKTTNEKLFF. CDR3 in DNA: TGTGCCAGCAGTTTCCTGACAGGCAAAACAACTAATGAAAAACTGTTTTTT.

This clone was recorded a few times. The chain is built from TRBV27 and TRBJ2-1; unclear D gene. The CDR3 is 13 residues long. The germline V and J ends were trimmed by 2 bases and 6 bases, with 8 bases remaining between them. Germline V gene data show CDR1 as MNHEY and CDR2 as SMNVEV (reference sequence). The CDR3 region is CASSLNLGNEQFF. The DNA for the CDR3 is TGTGCCAGCAGTTTAAATCTGGGCAATGAGCAGTTCTTC.

V usage is TRBV9 and J usage is TRBJ2-7, with D perhaps matching TRBD1 (5 bases). The CDR3 is 15 amino acids. Germline values: CDR1 SGDLS, CDR2 YYNGEE. V was shortened by 2 bases and J by 0 bases, with 12 bases between the two germline ends. CDR3 nucleotides: TGTGCCAGCAGCGTTGGACACACGAGCTCCTACGAGCAGTACTTC. This codes for CASSVGHTSSYEQYF.

The chain combines TRBV27 with TRBJ2-2, with TRBD2 matching over 8 bases. The trim removed 0 bases at V and 6 bases at J, leaving 6 bases unmatched. The CDR3 has 16 residues. Per the germline V gene, CDR1 is MNHEY and CDR2 is SMNVEV (reference sequence). The CDR3 nucleotides read TGTGCCAGCAGTTTATCTAGCGGGATGGGTTCCGGGGAGCTGTTTTTT. As protein: CASSLSSGMGSGELFF.

The gene calls are TRBV6-6 and TRBJ2-1; 11 bases agree with TRBD2. The CDR3 has 15 residues. Germline CDR1 and CDR2: MNHNY and SVGAGI (reference sequence). Trimming took 6 bases from V and 0 from J; bases not matched to a gene: 1. CDR3 loop: CASSTSGGSYNEQFF. CDR3 nucleotides: TGTGCCAGCAGCACTAGCGGGGGCTCCTACAATGAGCAGTTCTTC.

The chain joins TRBV10-3 to TRBJ1-1; 7 nucleotides agree with TRBD1. The germline V gene encodes CDR1 ENHRY and CDR2 SYGVKD. The CDR3 extends over 15 amino acids. The ends lost 4 bases at V and 0 bases at J; junction bases unmatched: 5. In DNA form, the CDR3 reads TGTGCCATCAGTGTGAAGGGACAGCTGAACACTGAAGCTTTCTTT. Amino acids: CAISVKGQLNTEAFF.

The chain joins TRBV6-4 to TRBJ1-5; 8 bases are shared with TRBD1. V lost 5 bases to trimming and J lost 9 bases; unmatched junction nucleotides: 9. The germline CDR1 and CDR2 sequences are MRHNA and SNTAGT. CDR3 size: 14 residues. CDR3 in DNA: TGTGCCAGCAGTCCTACAGGGGGGCAAGGGCCCCAGCATTTT. Its translation: CASSPTGGQGPQHF.

The CDR3 nucleotides read TGCGCCAGCAGCTTCAGCGGGACTACCTACGAGCAGTACTTC. Protein sequence: CASSFSGTTYEQYF. The gene calls are TRBV5-1 and TRBJ2-7; 7 nucleotides line up with TRBD2. V shed 2 bases and J 2 bases; nucleotides not matched to a gene: 4. CDR3 length: 14 residues. Germline-derived CDR1 and CDR2 are SGHRS and YFSETQ.

This chain uses TRBV5-1 with TRBJ2-3; TRBD2 matches 12 bases. The CDR3 totals 20 residues. CDR1 is SGHRS, CDR2 YFSETQ, per germline. The V and J ends lost 5 bases and 2 bases, in that order; junction bases with no gene match: 18. The CDR3 region has the DNA TGCGCCAGCAGGAGGCTGCTACGGACTAGCGGGGCGATGAACACAGATACGCAGTATTTT. Residues: CASRRLLRTSGAMNTDTQYF. The whole variable domain, filled in from reference TRBV5-1 and TRBJ2-3, reads KAGVTQTPRYLIKTRGQQVTLSCSPISGHRSVSWYQQTPGQGLQFLFEYFSETQRNKGNFPGRFSGRQFSNSRSEMNVSTLELGDSALYLCASRRLLRTSGAMNTDTQYFGPGTRLTVL.

The CDR3 DNA follows: TGCGCCAGCAGATACCGGGACAGGACTTACGAGCAGTACGTC. This codes for CASRYRDRTYEQYV. This sequence joins TRBV23-1 and TRBJ2-7, with 8 bases identical to TRBD1. TRBV23-1 is marked as an open reading frame, function uncertain. The V segment lost 6 bases and the J segment 4 bases; nucleotides outside the gene matches: 8. The CDR3 contains 14 residues.

In its sample, this clone was seen a few times. V gene TRBV7-3 combines with J gene TRBJ1-1; D ambiguous. V was shortened by 5 bases and J by 1 base, with 11 bases between the two germline ends. Per the germline V gene, CDR1 is SGHTA and CDR2 is FQGTGA. This CDR3 spans 14 amino acids. CDR3 DNA: TGTGCCAGCAGCCTAAGGGCAGGGAACACTGAAGCTTTCTTT. Residues: CASSLRAGNTEAFF.

The chain carries TRBV9 and TRBJ2-7; TRBD1 matches at 9 bases. The junction had 5 bases not matched to a gene; V was cut back by 0 bases and J by 7 bases. There are 14 residues in the CDR3. CDR1 is SGDLS, CDR2 YYNGEE, per germline. Written as DNA, the CDR3 is TGTGCCAGCAGCGTAGAGGGACAGGGTGGAGAGCAGTACTTC. It specifies CASSVEGQGGEQYF.

V usage is TRBV29-1 and J usage is TRBJ2-5; D not resolved. The last part of the DNA fits TRBJ2-7 better; the J call may be wrong. Germline loops: CDR1 SQVTM, CDR2 ANQGSEA. CDR3 length: 14 residues. CDR3: CSVDSGHSSYEQYF. The CDR3 DNA follows: TGCAGCGTTGATTCAGGTCATAGCTCCTACGAGCAGTACTTC.

The rearrangement joins TRBV7-9 to TRBJ2-3; D remains unclear. The CDR3 totals 15 residues. Trimming shortened V by 7 bases and J by 1 base, and 15 bases separated the two germline ends. Per the germline V gene, CDR1 is SEHNR and CDR2 is FQNEAQ (reference sequence). The chain's CDR3 is CASNSKSTGTDTQYF. The DNA for the CDR3 is TGTGCCAGCAATTCCAAGAGTACCGGCACAGATACGCAGTATTTT.

The CDR3 DNA reads as TGCAGCGTTCCGGGGGAAGGGGGAACTTCTGGAAACACCATATATTTT. Its translation is CSVPGEGGTSGNTIYF. V gene TRBV29-1 combines with J gene TRBJ1-3, with TRBD1 as a possible D gene (6 bases). Germline V gene sequence: CDR1 SQVTM, CDR2 ANQGSEA. This CDR3 is built from 16 residues. V lost 5 bases to trimming and J lost 1 base, with 18 bases between them.

J is TRBJ2-1 and V is TRBV19; 7 positions match TRBD2. CDR1 is LNHDA, CDR2 SQIVND, per germline (reference sequence). CDR3 length equals 16 residues. V shed 2 bases, J shed 0 bases, and the junction held 4 bases outside the gene matches. Written as DNA, the CDR3 is TGTGCCAGTAGTATAACAGCGGGGAGCTCCTACAATGAGCAGTTCTTC. This translates into CASSITAGSSYNEQFF.

The chain carries TRBV6-1 and TRBJ2-7, with unresolved D. V lost 3 bases and J lost 2, with 11 bases in between. Germline CDR1 MNHNS, CDR2 SASEGT. This CDR3 contains 14 residues. Written as DNA, the CDR3 is TGTGCCAGCAGTGAGGTTGGCCGGCCCTACGAGCAGTACGTC. This codes for CASSEVGRPYEQYV.

This chain links TRBV27 with TRBJ2-2; D is perhaps TRBD2 (5 bases). This CDR3 has 19 residues. Germline-derived CDR1 and CDR2 are MNHEY and SMNVEV (reference sequence). Trimming cost V 2 bases and J 1 base, with 20 bases left between them. CDR3 protein: CASSLREIGPAWNTGELFF. CDR3 DNA sequence: TGTGCCAGCAGTTTAAGGGAGATAGGACCGGCCTGGAACACCGGGGAGCTGTTTTTT.

The rearrangement joins TRBV21-1 to TRBJ2-1; the D call of TRBD2 is as the table states it, not checked on the DNA. TRBV21-1 represents a pseudogene. CDR3 length equals 18 residues. The CDR3 is CASSRGLAGGFSYNEQFF. In DNA form, the CDR3 reads TGTGCCAGCAGCAGAGGACTAGCGGGGGGGTTCTCCTACAATGAGCAGTTCTTC.

This chain links TRBV28 with TRBJ2-7, with 9 bases that match TRBD1. CDR3 length: 14 residues. V trimming: 8 bases; J trimming: 4 bases; junction bases outside the gene matches: 9. Germline CDR1 reads MDHEN; CDR2 reads SYDVKM. The CDR3 region has the DNA TGTGCCAGCGAGCCCGGACAGGGGATTTACGAGCAGTACTTC. Translation gives CASEPGQGIYEQYF. Using reference TRBV28 and TRBJ2-7 for the parts outside the CDR3, the full variable domain is DVKVTQSSRYLVKRTGEKVFLECVQDMDHENMFWYRQDPGLGLRLIYFSYDVKMKEKGDIPEGYSVSREKKERFSLILESASTNQTSMYLCASEPGQGIYEQYFGPGTRLTVT.